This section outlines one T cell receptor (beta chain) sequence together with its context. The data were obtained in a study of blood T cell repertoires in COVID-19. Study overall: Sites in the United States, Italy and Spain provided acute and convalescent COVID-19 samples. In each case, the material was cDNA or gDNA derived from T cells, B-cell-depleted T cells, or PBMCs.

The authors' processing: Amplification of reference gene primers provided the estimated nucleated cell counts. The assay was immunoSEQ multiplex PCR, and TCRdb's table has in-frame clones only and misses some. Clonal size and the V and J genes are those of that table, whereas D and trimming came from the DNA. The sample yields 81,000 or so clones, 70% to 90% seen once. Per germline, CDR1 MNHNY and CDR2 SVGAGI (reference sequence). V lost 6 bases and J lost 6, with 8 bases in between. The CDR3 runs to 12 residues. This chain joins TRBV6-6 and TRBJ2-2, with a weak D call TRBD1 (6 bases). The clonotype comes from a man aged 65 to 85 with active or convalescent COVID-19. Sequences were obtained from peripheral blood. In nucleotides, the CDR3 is TGTGCCAGCAGAACAGGGCCCGGGGAGCTGTTTTTT. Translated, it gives CASRTGPGELFF.